Below are 21 T cell receptor beta chains sequenced from a single sample in a study of T-cell reconstitution after alpha-beta-depleted transplantation in children. Unique molecular identifiers were incorporated into the prepared TCRbeta library. TCRdb used MiXCR to reprocess the PCR reads, holding one entry per CDR3 protein. The sample holds some 520,000 distinct CDR3 sequences, around a third seen once. Specimen: PBMCs from the stem cell graft donor, collected from the stem cell graft. The receptors here all came from a human donor who donated a stem cell graft to a child with aplastic anemia.

V and J are TRBV4-3 and TRBJ1-1, with no clear D. The CDR3 loop spans 13 amino acids. V dropped 1 base and J dropped 4 bases, with 7 bases sitting between them. CDR1 LGHNA and CDR2 YSLEER come from the germline V gene. The CDR3 region has the DNA TGCGCCAGCAGCCAAGCTCCAGCCACTGAAGCTTTCTTT. It encodes CASSQAPATEAFF.

This chain joins TRBV7-2 and TRBJ2-7, with 7 bases matching TRBD1. V dropped 7 bases and J dropped 3; count of bases not matched to a gene: 3. The CDR3 has 12 amino acids. Germline CDR1 is SGHTA and CDR2 is FQGNSA. CDR3 bases: TGTGCCAGCAATCAGGGGGTCTACGAGCAGTACTTC. Translating it yields CASNQGVYEQYF.

In its sample, this clonotype was seen a few times. The V call is TRBV7-8, the J call TRBJ2-5; the match to TRBD1 covers 8 bases. There are 14 residues in the CDR3. The germline gives CDR1 SGHVS, CDR2 FQNEAQ. Trimming at V came to 5 bases and at J to 5 bases, leaving 7 bases not matched to a gene. The CDR3 bases are TGTGCCAGCAGCGTCCGCAGGGGGCAGGAGACCCAGTACTTC. Translated: CASSVRRGQETQYF.

The chain employs TRBV19 and TRBJ1-2; D ambiguous. The V gene lost 3 bases and the J gene lost 1 base, with 12 bases spanning the gap. The CDR3 sequence is 15 residues long. Germline V gene lookup returns CDR1 LNHDA and CDR2 SQIVND (reference sequence). CDR3 nucleotides: TGTGCCAGTAGTATCCGGGATTGGAGTAACTATGGCTACACCTTC. Protein product: CASSIRDWSNYGYTF.

This chain links TRBV20-1 with TRBJ2-3; TRBD2 might be the D (6 bases). This CDR3 spans 16 amino acids. V was cut by 0 bases and J by 1 base, with 14 bases left in between. CDR1 and CDR2 (germline): DFQATT, SNEGSKA (reference sequence). The CDR3 spells CSARDGKRVGTDTQYF. The CDR3 bases are TGCAGTGCTAGAGATGGAAAGCGGGTGGGCACAGATACGCAGTATTTT.

A few counts support this clonotype. The chain is built from TRBV24-1 and TRBJ2-7; TRBD2 matches 8 bases. V gave up 4 bases and J gave up 5 bases; unmatched junction bases: 9. CDR3 length equals 15 residues. The germline V gene encodes CDR1 KGHDR and CDR2 SFDVKD. DNA of the CDR3: TGTGCCACCAGTGACCCCGGGAGGGGCTTCCACGAGCAGTACTTC. Translated: CATSDPGRGFHEQYF.

This clonotype was counted a few times. This chain connects TRBV5-5 to TRBJ2-1; a possible D gene is TRBD2 (6 bases). The germline V gene has CDR1 SGHKS and CDR2 YYEKEE (reference sequence). V was cut by 0 bases and J by 9 bases, with 10 bases left in between. The CDR3 length is 13 residues. The DNA of the CDR3 is TGTGCCAGCAGCTTGGGAGGCGGGATTGAGCAGTTCTTC. Translated, it gives CASSLGGGIEQFF.

The V call is TRBV6-5, the J call TRBJ2-1, with TRBD2 identical over 8 bases. V shed 6 bases, J shed 7 bases, and the junction held 2 bases outside the gene matches. The CDR3 sequence is 12 residues long. Germline CDR1 is MNHEY and CDR2 is SVGAGI. The CDR3 reads CASSQRENEQFF. The CDR3 coding sequence is TGTGCCAGCAGCCAGCGGGAGAATGAGCAGTTCTTC.

The chain carries TRBV2 and TRBJ1-5; D not resolved. The CDR3 is 15 amino acids. Trimming left V 6 bases short and J 7 bases short, with 19 bases between. Germline CDR1 SNHLY, CDR2 FYNNEI. As DNA, the CDR3 is TGTGCCAGCAGAACCTTAGACCTGGACGTCCAGCCCCAGCATTTT. Its protein is CASRTLDLDVQPQHF.

This clonotype was detected only a few times. This chain connects TRBV27 to TRBJ2-1; TRBD2 aligns across 10 bases. The CDR3 has 17 residues. Germline trimming cut 5 bases from V and 6 bases from J; bases unmatched to any gene: 13. Germline V gives CDR1 MNHEY, CDR2 SMNVEV (reference sequence). The CDR3, as DNA: TGTGCCAGCAGTCCAATCTCCATGCTAGCGGGAGTCAATGAGCAGTTCTTC. Translated: CASSPISMLAGVNEQFF.

The chain has TRBV7-9 and TRBJ2-4; 7 nucleotides align to TRBD1. Germline loops: CDR1 SEHNR, CDR2 FQNEAQ (reference sequence). The length of the CDR3 is 17 residues. The trim removed 4 bases at V and 0 bases at J, leaving 9 bases unmatched. Here the CDR3 reads CASSSRDRLLAKNIQYF. The CDR3 nucleotides read TGTGCCAGCAGCTCCCGGGACAGACTCCTAGCCAAAAACATTCAGTACTTC.

The CDR3 spells CASSLVGRETVGNTIYF. CDR3 in DNA: TGTGCCAGCAGCTTAGTGGGCAGGGAAACGGTTGGAAACACCATATATTTT. V is TRBV7-8 and J is TRBJ1-3; perhaps TRBD1 as D (5 bases). Germline V gene sequence: CDR1 SGHVS, CDR2 FQNEAQ. The germline V and J ends were trimmed by 1 base and 3 bases, with 16 bases remaining between them. The length of the CDR3 is 17 residues.

This clonotype turned up a few times. This chain joins TRBV4-2 and TRBJ2-7; D perhaps matches TRBD2 (6 bases). The CDR3 has 14 residues. Germline CDR1 LGHNA, CDR2 YNFKEQ. V was trimmed by 4 bases and J by 2 bases, leaving 12 bases between them. The CDR3 bases are TGTGCCAGCAGCCGCGGGACTTTGACCTACGAGCAGTACTTC. Translation: CASSRGTLTYEQYF.

The sample holds a few counts of this clonotype. This rearrangement joins TRBV9 to TRBJ2-7, with D maybe TRBD2 (5 bases). The germline gives CDR1 SGDLS, CDR2 YYNGEE. The germline V and J ends were trimmed by 4 bases and 7 bases, with 18 bases remaining between them. CDR3 size: 14 residues. The CDR3 sequence: CASSTGERVGEQYF. The CDR3 nucleotides are TGTGCCAGCAGCACCGGGGAAAGGGTGGGGGAGCAGTACTTC.

The chain couples TRBV4-3 to TRBJ2-3; tentatively, D is TRBD1 or TRBD2 (5 bases each). The V gene lost 0 bases and the J gene lost 4 bases, with 20 bases spanning the gap. Looked up from germline, CDR1 is LGHNA and CDR2 is YSLEER. The length of the CDR3 is 18 residues. The CDR3 DNA is TGCGCCAGCAGCCAAGAGGTGGCCGGGACCATCAGGGCAGATACGCAGTATTTT. This encodes CASSQEVAGTIRADTQYF.

The genes are TRBV5-6 and TRBJ1-2; D not certain. V shed 0 bases and J shed 8 bases, with 5 bases lying between them. The CDR3 contains 11 residues. The V gene's germline CDR1 is SGHDT and CDR2 YYEEEE. The CDR3 protein is CASSLAEGYTF. The CDR3 bases are TGTGCCAGCAGCTTGGCCGAGGGCTACACCTTC.

V usage is TRBV28 and J usage is TRBJ1-1; tentatively, D is TRBD1 (5 bases). Trimming removed 4 bases at V and 6 bases at J, with 9 bases between. The CDR3 covers 12 residues. From germline, CDR1 is MDHEN and CDR2 SYDVKM. Here the CDR3 reads CASSWWGSEAFF. For the CDR3, the DNA is TGTGCCAGCAGTTGGTGGGGGTCTGAAGCTTTCTTT.

V gene TRBV12-3 or TRBV12-4 combines with J gene TRBJ1-1; D is unresolved. This CDR3 contains 17 residues. V was clipped by 3 bases and J by 7 bases, with 24 bases between them. The CDR3 loop reads CASSFFYRDTHLNEAFF. For the CDR3, the DNA is TGTGCCAGCAGTTTCTTTTATCGAGACACTCATCTTAATGAAGCTTTCTTT.

This clonotype was counted only a few times. J is TRBJ2-1 and V is TRBV24-1; possibly TRBD1 or TRBD2 for D (5 bases each). Trimming stripped 4 bases from V and 5 bases from J, with 11 bases between. The germline V gene has CDR1 KGHDR and CDR2 SFDVKD. The CDR3 runs to 14 residues. CDR3 sequence reads: CATSEGLANNEQFF. As DNA, the CDR3 is TGTGCCACCAGTGAGGGGCTAGCAAACAATGAGCAGTTCTTC.

The V call is TRBV6-1, the J call TRBJ2-7; D not certain. The V gene lost 1 base and the J gene lost 12 bases, with 22 bases spanning the gap. The germline V gene has CDR1 MNHNS and CDR2 SASEGT. The length of the CDR3 is 15 residues. CDR3 protein: CASSEEGSLSGRRYV. For the CDR3, the DNA is TGTGCCAGCAGTGAAGAAGGAAGCCTCAGTGGGCGGAGGTACGTC.

The chain links TRBV7-2 to TRBJ2-5; maybe TRBD1 (6 bases). Germline CDR1 SGHTA, CDR2 FQGNSA. The CDR3 sequence is 16 residues long. Trimming cost V 4 bases and J 7 bases, with 22 bases left between them. The CDR3 nucleotides are TGTGCCAGCAGCTCCTCCCGGAACAGGGCGGTTGGGACCCAGTACTTC. Amino acid sequence: CASSSSRNRAVGTQYF.